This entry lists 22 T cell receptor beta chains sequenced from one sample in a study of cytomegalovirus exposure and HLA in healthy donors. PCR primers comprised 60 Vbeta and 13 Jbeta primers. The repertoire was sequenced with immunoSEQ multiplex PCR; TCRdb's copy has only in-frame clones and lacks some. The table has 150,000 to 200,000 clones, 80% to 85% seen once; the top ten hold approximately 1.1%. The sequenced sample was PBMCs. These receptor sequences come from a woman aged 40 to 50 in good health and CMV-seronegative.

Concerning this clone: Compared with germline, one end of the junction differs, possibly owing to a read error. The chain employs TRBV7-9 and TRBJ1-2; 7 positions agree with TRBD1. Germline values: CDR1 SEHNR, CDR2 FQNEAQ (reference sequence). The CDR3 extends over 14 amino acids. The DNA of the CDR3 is TGTTCCAGCAGCCGCAGCGGAACAGGGGATGGCTACACCTTC. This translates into CSSSRSGTGDGYTF.

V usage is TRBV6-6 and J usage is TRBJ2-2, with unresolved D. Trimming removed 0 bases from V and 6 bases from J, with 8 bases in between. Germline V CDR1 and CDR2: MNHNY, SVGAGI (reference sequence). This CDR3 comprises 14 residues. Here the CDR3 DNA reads TGTGCCAGCAGTTACTCTAGCCGGCCCGGGGAGCTGTTTTTT. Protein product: CASSYSSRPGELFF.

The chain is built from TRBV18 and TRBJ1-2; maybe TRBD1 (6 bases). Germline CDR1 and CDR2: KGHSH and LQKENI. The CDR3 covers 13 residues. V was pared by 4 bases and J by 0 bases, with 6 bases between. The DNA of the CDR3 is TGTGCCAGCTCACAGGGGGCTAACTATGGCTACACCTTC. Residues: CASSQGANYGYTF.

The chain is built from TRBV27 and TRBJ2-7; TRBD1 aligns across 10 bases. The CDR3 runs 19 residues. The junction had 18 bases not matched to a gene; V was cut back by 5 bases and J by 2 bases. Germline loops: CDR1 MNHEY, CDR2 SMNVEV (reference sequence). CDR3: CASSLANRQGAQIPYEQYF. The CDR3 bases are TGTGCCAGCAGTCTCGCAAATCGACAGGGGGCCCAAATACCCTACGAGCAGTACTTC.

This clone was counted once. CDR3 bases: TGTGCCAGCAGCCTCCTTAGCGGGAGTCGCCACAATGAGCAGTTCTTC. It specifies CASSLLSGSRHNEQFF. J is TRBJ2-1 and V is TRBV14; 9 bases are a match to TRBD2. With V trimmed by 4 bases and J by 5 bases, 9 bases remained unmatched. The CDR3 contains 16 residues. Germline loops: CDR1 SGHDN, CDR2 FVKESK.

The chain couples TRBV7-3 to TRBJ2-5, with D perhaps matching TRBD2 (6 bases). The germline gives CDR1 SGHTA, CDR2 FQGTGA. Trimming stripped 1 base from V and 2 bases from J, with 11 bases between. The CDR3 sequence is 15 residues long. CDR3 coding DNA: TGTGCCAGCAGCTTAAACGGGGGAAGACAAGAGACCCAGTACTTC. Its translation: CASSLNGGRQETQYF.

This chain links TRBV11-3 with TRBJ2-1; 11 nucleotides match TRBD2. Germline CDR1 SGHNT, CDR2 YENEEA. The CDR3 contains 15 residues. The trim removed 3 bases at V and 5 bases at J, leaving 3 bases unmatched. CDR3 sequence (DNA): TGTGCCAGCAGCTTGACTAGCGGGACTAACAATGAGCAGTTCTTC. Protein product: CASSLTSGTNNEQFF.

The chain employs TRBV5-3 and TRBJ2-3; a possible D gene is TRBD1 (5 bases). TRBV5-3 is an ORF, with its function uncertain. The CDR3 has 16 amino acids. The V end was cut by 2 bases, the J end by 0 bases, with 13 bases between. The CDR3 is CARSLEKGSSTDTQYF. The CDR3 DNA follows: TGTGCCAGAAGCTTAGAAAAGGGGTCTAGCACAGATACGCAGTATTTT.

The CDR3 DNA follows: TGTGCCAGCAGTCGACTAGCGGGAGACGAGCAGTACTTC. As protein: CASSRLAGDEQYF. The chain carries TRBV27 and TRBJ2-5; 12 positions agree with TRBD2. The end of the DNA aligns better with TRBJ2-7, so the J call may be wrong. The CDR3 totals 13 residues. CDR1 is MNHEY and CDR2 is SMNVEV in the germline V gene (reference sequence).

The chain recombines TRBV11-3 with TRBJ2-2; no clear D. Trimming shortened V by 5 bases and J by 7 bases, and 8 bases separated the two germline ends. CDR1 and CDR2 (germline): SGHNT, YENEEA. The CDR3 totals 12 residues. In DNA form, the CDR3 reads TGTGCCAGCAGCCAGGATCTCGGGGAGCTGTTTTTT. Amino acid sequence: CASSQDLGELFF.

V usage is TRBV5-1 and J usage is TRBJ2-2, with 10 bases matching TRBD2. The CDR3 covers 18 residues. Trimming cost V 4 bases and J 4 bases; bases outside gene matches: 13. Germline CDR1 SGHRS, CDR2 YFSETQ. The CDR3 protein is CASSPWVGLAEATGELFF. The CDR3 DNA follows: TGCGCCAGCAGCCCCTGGGTAGGACTAGCGGAAGCCACCGGGGAGCTGTTTTTT.

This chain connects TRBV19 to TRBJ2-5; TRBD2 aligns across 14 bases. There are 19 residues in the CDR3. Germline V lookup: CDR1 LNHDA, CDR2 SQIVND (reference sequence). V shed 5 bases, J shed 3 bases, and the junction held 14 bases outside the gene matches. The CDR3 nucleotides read TGTGCCAGTAGTCTCCAGGGCAGGGGACTAGCGGGGGTAAAAGAGACCCAGTACTTC. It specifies CASSLQGRGLAGVKETQYF. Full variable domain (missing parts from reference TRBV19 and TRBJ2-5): DGGITQSPKYLFRKEGQNVTLSCEQNLNHDAMYWYRQDPGQGLRLIYYSQIVNDFQKGDIAEGYSVSREKKESFPLTVTSAQKNPTAFYLCASSLQGRGLAGVKETQYFGPGTRLLVL.

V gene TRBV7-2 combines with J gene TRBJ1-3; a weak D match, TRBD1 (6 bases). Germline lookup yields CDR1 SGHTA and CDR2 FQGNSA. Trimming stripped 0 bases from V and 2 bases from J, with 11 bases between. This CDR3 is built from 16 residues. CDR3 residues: CASSLAEAGAGNTIYF. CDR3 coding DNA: TGTGCCAGCAGCTTAGCAGAGGCAGGGGCTGGAAACACCATATATTTT. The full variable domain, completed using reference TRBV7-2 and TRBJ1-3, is GAGVSQSPSNKVTEKGKDVELRCDPISGHTALYWYRQSLGQGLEFLIYFQGNSAPDKSGLPSDRFSAERTGGSVSTLTIQRTQQEDSAVYLCASSLAEAGAGNTIYFGEGSWLTVV.

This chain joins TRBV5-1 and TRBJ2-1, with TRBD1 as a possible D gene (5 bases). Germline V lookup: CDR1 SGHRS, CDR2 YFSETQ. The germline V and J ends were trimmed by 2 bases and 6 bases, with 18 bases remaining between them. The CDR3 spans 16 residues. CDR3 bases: TGCGCCAGCAGCTTTATGAGTGGGGCAGGGCCCAATGAGCAGTTCTTC. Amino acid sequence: CASSFMSGAGPNEQFF.

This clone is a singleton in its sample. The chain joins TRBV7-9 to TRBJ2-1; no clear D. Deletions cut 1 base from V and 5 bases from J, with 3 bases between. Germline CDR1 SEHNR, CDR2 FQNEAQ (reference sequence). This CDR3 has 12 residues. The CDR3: CASSLVNNEQFF. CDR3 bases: TGTGCCAGCAGCTTAGTTAACAATGAGCAGTTCTTC. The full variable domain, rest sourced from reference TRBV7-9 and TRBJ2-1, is DTGVSQNPRHKITKRGQNVTFRCDPISEHNRLYWYRQTLGQGPEFLTYFQNEAQLEKSRLLSDRFSAERPKGSFSTLEIQRTEQGDSAMYLCASSLVNNEQFFGPGTRLTVL.

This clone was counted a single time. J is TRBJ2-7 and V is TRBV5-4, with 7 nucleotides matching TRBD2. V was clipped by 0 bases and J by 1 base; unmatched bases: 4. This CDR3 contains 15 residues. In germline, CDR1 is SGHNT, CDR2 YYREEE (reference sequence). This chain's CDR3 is CASSLASGLSYEQYV. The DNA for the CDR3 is TGTGCCAGCAGCTTGGCTAGCGGATTATCCTACGAGCAGTACGTC.

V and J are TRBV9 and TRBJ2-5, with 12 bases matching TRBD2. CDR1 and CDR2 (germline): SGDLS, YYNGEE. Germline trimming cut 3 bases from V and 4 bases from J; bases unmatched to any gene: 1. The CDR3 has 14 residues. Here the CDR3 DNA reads TGTGCCAGCAGCGCTAGCGGGAGGGGAGAGACCCAGTACTTC. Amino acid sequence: CASSASGRGETQYF.

CDR3 DNA sequence: TGTGCCAGCAGCTTGCGGGGTTCCTACGAGCAGTACGTC. Translated, it gives CASSLRGSYEQYV. The chain recombines TRBV5-4 with TRBJ2-7, with a tentative D call TRBD2 (5 bases). The CDR3 totals 13 residues. Trimming pared 1 base from V and 1 base from J, leaving 6 bases between. The germline gives CDR1 SGHNT, CDR2 YYREEE (reference sequence).

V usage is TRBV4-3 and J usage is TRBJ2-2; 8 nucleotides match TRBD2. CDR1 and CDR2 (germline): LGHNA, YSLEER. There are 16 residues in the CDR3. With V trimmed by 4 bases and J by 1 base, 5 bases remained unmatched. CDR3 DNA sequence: TGCGCCAGCAGCCCGGGTAGCGGGGTGAACACCGGGGAGCTGTTTTTT. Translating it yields CASSPGSGVNTGELFF.

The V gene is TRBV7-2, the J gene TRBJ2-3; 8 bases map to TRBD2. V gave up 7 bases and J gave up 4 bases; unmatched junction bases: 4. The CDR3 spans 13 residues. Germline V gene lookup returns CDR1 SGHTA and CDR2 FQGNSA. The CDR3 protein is CASNLGRADTQYF. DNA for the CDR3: TGTGCCAGCAACCTCGGGAGGGCAGATACGCAGTATTTT.

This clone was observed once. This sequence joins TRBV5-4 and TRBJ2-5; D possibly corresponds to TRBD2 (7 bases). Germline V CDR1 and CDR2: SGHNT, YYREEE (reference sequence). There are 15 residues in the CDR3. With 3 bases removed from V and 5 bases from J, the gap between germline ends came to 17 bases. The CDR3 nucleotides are TGTGCCAGCAGCTCGAGGGGGGAGGGTGGCGAGACCCAGTACTTC. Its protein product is CASSSRGEGGETQYF.

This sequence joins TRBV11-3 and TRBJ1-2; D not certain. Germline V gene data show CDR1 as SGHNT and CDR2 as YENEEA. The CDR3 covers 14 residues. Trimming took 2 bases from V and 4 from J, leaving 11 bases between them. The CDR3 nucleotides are TGTGCCAGCAGCTTATCCGAGGGATCCTATGGCTACACCTTC. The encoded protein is CASSLSEGSYGYTF.